This passage covers 18 T cell receptor beta chains from one sample sequenced in a study of T cell responses to AZD1222 COVID-19 vaccine. Sequencing was performed with immunoSEQ multiplex PCR; in TCRdb, only in-frame clones are kept and a portion is missing. The sample includes 90,000 to 120,000 clones, approximately 90% of them seen just once. The sequencing here drew on peripheral blood, taken 28 days after the second AZD1222 dose. These receptors originate from an adult who received the AZD1222 COVID-19 vaccine.

The rearrangement links TRBV5-4 to TRBJ1-6; no clear D gene. This CDR3 is built from 16 residues. With 4 bases removed from V and 6 bases from J, the gap between germline ends came to 17 bases. In germline, CDR1 is SGHNT, CDR2 YYREEE (reference sequence). The CDR3 DNA reads TGTGCCAGCAGCGTATTGCAGCAGTTAAGTAATTCACCCCTCCACTTT. Protein sequence: CASSVLQQLSNSPLHF.

This chain links TRBV7-2 with TRBJ2-7; a weak D match, TRBD2 (6 bases). V lost 5 bases to trimming and J lost 0 bases, with 11 bases between them. In germline, CDR1 is SGHTA, CDR2 FQGNSA. This CDR3 spans 14 amino acids. CDR3 loop: CASSRDFPSYEQYF. The CDR3 nucleotides are TGTGCCAGCAGCCGGGACTTCCCCTCCTACGAGCAGTACTTC.

The sample holds one count of this clone. CDR3 amino acids: CASSQAADFSNQPQHF. CDR3 sequence (DNA): TGCGCCAGCAGCCAAGCGGCGGATTTTAGCAATCAGCCCCAGCATTTT. This rearrangement joins TRBV4-1 to TRBJ1-5; D ambiguous. The CDR3 has 16 residues. Trimming pared 1 base from V and 0 bases from J, leaving 10 bases between. Germline V gene lookup returns CDR1 MGHRA and CDR2 YSYEKL.

This clone was observed once. This chain uses TRBV27 with TRBJ2-7, with D uncertain. Per the germline V gene, CDR1 is MNHEY and CDR2 is SMNVEV (reference sequence). The length of the CDR3 is 15 residues. Trimming took 6 bases from V and 3 from J, leaving 18 bases between them. CDR3 sequence: CASRHTGSGVYEQYF. CDR3 DNA sequence: TGTGCCAGCAGACACACTGGGTCTGGCGTCTACGAGCAGTACTTC.

CDR3 nucleotides: TGTGCCAGCAGCCAAAACACAGATACGCAGTATTTT. Translating it yields CASSQNTDTQYF. V is TRBV11-3 and J is TRBJ2-3; D unclear. V gave up 5 bases and J gave up 2 bases, with 5 bases separating them. The CDR3 is made up of 12 amino acids. The germline V gene encodes CDR1 SGHNT and CDR2 YENEEA. The complete variable domain, with remaining parts taken from reference TRBV11-3 and TRBJ2-3, reads EAGVVQSPRYKIIEKKQPVAFWCNPISGHNTLYWYLQNLGQGPELLIRYENEEAVDDSQLPKDRFSAERLKGVDSTLKIQPAELGDSAVYLCASSQNTDTQYFGPGTRLTVL.

This clone was counted a few times. Distinct nucleotide sequences in the sample also encode this CDR3. V usage is TRBV19 and J usage is TRBJ1-1; 10 bases map to TRBD1. CDR1 and CDR2 (germline): LNHDA, SQIVND (reference sequence). Trimming cost V 4 bases and J 4 bases; bases outside gene matches: 0. The CDR3 sequence is 13 residues long. The DNA of the CDR3 is TGTGCCAGTAGTAGACAGGGGGCCACTGAAGCTTTCTTT. It translates to CASSRQGATEAFF.

The chain combines TRBV9 with TRBJ1-2, with D maybe TRBD1 (6 bases). CDR3 length equals 15 residues. The V and J ends lost 4 bases and 2 bases respectively, with 15 bases between them. The germline V gene has CDR1 SGDLS and CDR2 YYNGEE. The chain's CDR3 is CASSPASGTNYGYTF. The CDR3 coding sequence is TGTGCCAGCAGCCCTGCTTCGGGGACAAACTATGGCTACACCTTC.

The rearrangement joins TRBV2 to TRBJ1-2; D gene uncertain. Trimming pared 6 bases from V and 4 bases from J, leaving 6 bases between. Germline assignment: CDR1 SNHLY and CDR2 FYNNEI. The CDR3 is made up of 11 amino acids. The CDR3 is CASRVGYGYTF. The CDR3 nucleotides are TGTGCCAGCAGGGTCGGCTATGGCTACACCTTC.

This chain links TRBV30 with TRBJ1-6, with a possible D match to TRBD1 (6 bases). The germline V gene has CDR1 GTSNPN and CDR2 SVGIG (reference sequence). The CDR3 loop spans 16 amino acids. The V end lost 5 bases, the J end lost 5 bases, and 19 bases lay between the germline ends. The DNA of the CDR3 is TGTGCCTGGCGCTGGCAGGGGCAGGGCAATAATTCACCCCTCCACTTT. As protein: CAWRWQGQGNNSPLHF. The full variable domain, with the rest looked up from reference TRBV30 and TRBJ1-6, is SQTIHQWPATLVQPVGSPLSLECTVEGTSNPNLYWYRQAAGRGLQLLFYSVGIGQISSEVPQNLSASRPQDRQFILSSKKLLLSDSGFYLCAWRWQGQGNNSPLHFGNGTRLTVT.

This rearrangement joins TRBV2 to TRBJ1-4; D is possibly TRBD1 (6 bases). Germline V gene data show CDR1 as SNHLY and CDR2 as FYNNEI. This CDR3 region has 15 residues. Trimming stripped 6 bases from V and 3 bases from J, with 14 bases between. The CDR3 spells CASRTWGASNEKLFF. CDR3 coding DNA: TGTGCCAGCAGGACCTGGGGGGCTTCTAATGAAAAACTGTTTTTT.

This clone was seen only a few times. The chain joins TRBV5-1 to TRBJ2-2; TRBD2 is a possible D gene (6 bases). Germline loops: CDR1 SGHRS, CDR2 YFSETQ. The germline V and J ends were trimmed by 4 bases and 3 bases, with 16 bases remaining between them. This CDR3 contains 16 residues. The CDR3 DNA follows: TGCGCCAGCAGCATGGAGGTAGGAGGGGACACCGGGGAGCTGTTTTTT. Protein product: CASSMEVGGDTGELFF.

J is TRBJ2-1 and V is TRBV9; TRBD2 matches 13 bases. The V gene's germline CDR1 is SGDLS and CDR2 YYNGEE. The CDR3 spans 16 residues. With V trimmed by 4 bases and J by 5 bases, 6 bases remained unmatched. The DNA of the CDR3 is TGTGCCAGCAGCCCGTTACTAGCGGGGGGGCACAATGAGCAGTTCTTC. Protein product: CASSPLLAGGHNEQFF.

The V and J genes are TRBV6-5 and TRBJ2-2, with D possibly being TRBD2 (5 bases). Germline values: CDR1 MNHEY, CDR2 SVGAGI. Trimming pared 10 bases from V and 1 base from J, leaving 13 bases between. CDR3 size: 14 residues. In nucleotides, the CDR3 is TGTGCCACCACGGGAACAGTGAACACCGGGGAGCTGTTTTTT. Encoded protein: CATTGTVNTGELFF.

The chain couples TRBV12-3 or TRBV12-4 to TRBJ1-2, with unresolved D. Trimming cost V 5 bases and J 5 bases, with 9 bases left between them. The CDR3 is made up of 12 amino acids. As DNA, the CDR3 is TGTGCCAGCAGTACGCGGGATTATGGCTACACCTTC. Translation: CASSTRDYGYTF.

The V call is TRBV19, the J call TRBJ1-4; D is perhaps TRBD1 (6 bases). Germline CDR1 LNHDA, CDR2 SQIVND (reference sequence). V was shortened by 6 bases and J by 10 bases, with 18 bases between the two germline ends. This CDR3 has 14 residues. CDR3 amino acids: CASSPQGMFGKLFF. For the CDR3, the DNA is TGTGCCAGTAGCCCACAGGGAATGTTCGGAAAACTGTTTTTT.

The V call is TRBV2, the J call TRBJ1-4; the D is unclear. Germline V CDR1 and CDR2: SNHLY, FYNNEI. Trimming pared 7 bases from V and 2 bases from J, leaving 11 bases between. The CDR3 consists of 14 residues. The CDR3 reads CASNMVGTNEKLFF. The CDR3 DNA follows: TGTGCCAGCAATATGGTCGGGACTAATGAAAAACTGTTTTTT.

The V gene is TRBV28, the J gene TRBJ2-1, with 12 positions matching TRBD1. V was clipped by 3 bases and J by 3 bases; unmatched bases: 3. The CDR3 runs to 16 residues. CDR1 and CDR2 (germline): MDHEN, SYDVKM. CDR3 region: CASSFGTGGLYNEQFF. CDR3 sequence (DNA): TGTGCCAGCAGTTTCGGGACAGGGGGCCTCTACAATGAGCAGTTCTTC.

CDR3 in DNA: TGTGCCAGCCGAGGGACCACAGATACGCAGTATTTT. Protein sequence: CASRGTTDTQYF. This sequence joins TRBV18 and TRBJ2-3, with D perhaps being TRBD1 or TRBD2 (5 bases each). This CDR3 has 12 residues. Germline V gene lookup returns CDR1 KGHSH and CDR2 LQKENI. The V gene lost 8 bases and the J gene lost 2 bases, with 8 bases spanning the gap.